This note documents a single T cell receptor (beta chain) sequence. J lost 3 bases, V lost 7 bases, and 10 bases had no gene match. This CDR3 comprises 16 residues. The germline gives CDR1 SGHRS, CDR2 YFSETQ. This record belongs to a study of OX40 agonist ivuxolimab in advanced cancers. At the level of the study: Patients were dosed with the agonistic anti-OX40 (CD134) antibody ivuxolimab. Administration of intravenous ivuxolimab to patients occurred every 2 weeks at 0.01 to 10 mg/kg. Partial responses, seen in three patients, involved one hepatocellular carcinoma and two cutaneous melanomas.

Assay used: immunoSEQ multiplex PCR; TCRdb lists only in-frame clones, some missing. Here the sample spans more than 85,000 clones, more than 80% being singletons. The chain links TRBV5-1 to TRBJ1-4, with TRBD1 matching 9 bases. The source material was CD4+ or CD8+ T cells sorted from blood, sampled in a trial of the OX40 agonist ivuxolimab. This clonotype was sampled from an adult with an advanced solid tumor such as melanoma, head and neck, liver or kidney cancer. The CDR3 nucleotides are TGCGCCAGCTCAAGAACAGGGGGCGGCTCTAATGAAAAACTGTTTTTT. Residues: CASSRTGGGSNEKLFF.